Each of the 16 T cell receptor beta chains below was sequenced from the same sample in a study of regulatory T cells in long-lasting Graves disease. Arm-PCR with iRepertoire HTBI primers amplified the CDR3 regions for these TCR beta libraries. TCRdb called the multiplex PCR reads again in MiXCR, with one record for every CDR3 protein. Of approximately 300,000 distinct CDR3 sequences in the sample, 18% were seen once. As for time point: newly diagnosed GD, antithyroid drugs for less than 3 months. Construction of the TCR library relied on RNA isolated from PBMCs. The source was peripheral blood mononuclear cells (PBMCs), collected at new diagnosis, from a patient treated with antithyroid drugs. All receptors derive from a female donor with Graves disease.

This clonotype was seen many times. The V and J genes are TRBV6-1 and TRBJ2-3; no firm D call. This CDR3 contains 15 residues. The germline gives CDR1 MNHNS, CDR2 SASEGT. V lost 5 bases and J lost 0, with 12 bases in between. The CDR3 nucleotides are TGTGCCAGCAGTCATGAGGCCGGTAGCACAGATACGCAGTATTTT. Amino acid sequence: CASSHEAGSTDTQYF.

This clonotype was seen repeatedly, ten times or more. The V call is TRBV7-8, the J call TRBJ1-1, with 7 bases fitting TRBD1. Trimming removed 5 bases from V and 4 bases from J; junction bases left unmatched: 7. Germline CDR1 is SGHVS and CDR2 is FQNEAQ. There are 14 residues in the CDR3. As DNA, the CDR3 is TGTGCCAGCAGCCAGGAGGGGGCCGGCACTGAAGCTTTCTTT. Translating gives CASSQEGAGTEAFF. Full variable domain (rest looked up from reference TRBV7-8 and TRBJ1-1): GAGVSQSPRYKVAKRGQDVALRCDPISGHVSLFWYQQALGQGPEFLTYFQNEAQLDKSGLPSDRFFAERPEGSVSTLKIQRTQQEDSAVYLCASSQEGAGTEAFFGQGTRLTVV.

This clonotype was counted a few times. V usage is TRBV10-2 and J usage is TRBJ2-7; D could derive from TRBD1 or TRBD2 (5 bases each). CDR1 and CDR2 from the germline V gene are WSHSY and SAAADI. CDR3 length: 12 residues. Trimming took 3 bases from V and 3 from J, leaving 6 bases between them. The CDR3 reads CASSDGGYEQYF. The CDR3 DNA reads as TGCGCCAGCAGTGATGGGGGCTACGAGCAGTACTTC.

The table lists this clonotype with a few counts. The genes are TRBV4-2 and TRBJ2-1; a possible D gene is TRBD2 (6 bases). This CDR3 is 16 amino acids long. V lost 0 bases to trimming and J lost 4 bases, with 13 bases between them. Looked up from germline, CDR1 is LGHNA and CDR2 is YNFKEQ. CDR3 region: CASSQETSLAYNEQFF. As DNA, the CDR3 is TGTGCCAGCAGCCAAGAAACTAGCTTGGCGTACAATGAGCAGTTCTTC.

This clonotype occurred a few times. V gene TRBV7-9 combines with J gene TRBJ2-7, with unresolved D. This CDR3 spans 16 amino acids. V was pared by 1 base and J by 5 bases, with 18 bases between. Germline CDR1 SEHNR, CDR2 FQNEAQ (reference sequence). This chain's CDR3 is CASSLEAIAALHEQYF. The DNA of the CDR3 is TGTGCCAGCAGCTTAGAGGCTATCGCCGCCCTCCACGAGCAGTACTTC.

This clonotype was picked up a small number of times. The chain joins TRBV9 to TRBJ2-3; no reliable D call. Germline assignment: CDR1 SGDLS and CDR2 YYNGEE. This CDR3 has 14 residues. The V and J ends lost 0 bases and 2 bases respectively, with 7 bases between them. The CDR3 reads CASSVESYTDTQYF. The CDR3 DNA is TGTGCCAGCAGCGTAGAAAGCTACACAGATACGCAGTATTTT.

The chain couples TRBV2 to TRBJ1-4; tentative D call: TRBD1 (6 bases). The CDR3 sequence is 14 residues long. The V end lost 6 bases, the J end lost 3 bases, and 11 bases lay between the germline ends. Germline CDR1 SNHLY, CDR2 FYNNEI. CDR3 coding DNA: TGTGCCAGCAGACGGACAGATGCTAATGAAAAACTGTTTTTT. Amino acid sequence: CASRRTDANEKLFF.

This clonotype has just one count. The chain is built from TRBV5-1 and TRBJ1-3; perhaps TRBD1 as D (5 bases). CDR3 length: 17 residues. The germline V gene encodes CDR1 SGHRS and CDR2 YFSETQ. Trimming removed 1 base from V and 0 bases from J, with 14 bases in between. CDR3 amino acids: CASSLLGRSTSGNTIYF. The CDR3 region has the DNA TGCGCCAGCAGCTTGTTGGGACGCTCGACCTCTGGAAACACCATATATTTT.

In its sample, this clonotype was seen many times. This chain links TRBV5-8 with TRBJ2-5; D is unresolved. V shed 2 bases and J shed 6 bases, with 14 bases lying between them. CDR3 size: 14 residues. Per the germline V gene, CDR1 is SGHTS and CDR2 is YDEGEE. The CDR3 protein is CASSLKIGSKTQYF. The CDR3 DNA reads as TGTGCCAGCAGCTTAAAGATAGGGTCAAAGACCCAGTACTTC.

This clonotype has ten or more counts. The gene calls are TRBV2 and TRBJ2-2; 15 bases align to TRBD2. V gave up 5 bases and J gave up 7 bases; unmatched junction bases: 11. The CDR3 length is 18 residues. Germline CDR1 is SNHLY and CDR2 is FYNNEI. DNA of the CDR3: TGTGCCAGCAGTCGTCGGACTAGCGGGAGGGGGTTGAACGGGGAGCTGTTTTTT. Protein: CASSRRTSGRGLNGELFF.

This clonotype was recorded at least ten times. V usage is TRBV12-5 and J usage is TRBJ2-5; no firm D call. Deletions cut 1 base from V and 3 bases from J, with 0 bases between. This CDR3 comprises 11 residues. CDR1 LGHNT and CDR2 FRNRAP come from the germline V gene. This chain's CDR3 is CASGLEETQYF. CDR3 in DNA: TGTGCTAGTGGTTTGGAAGAGACCCAGTACTTC.

The chain carries TRBV6-1 and TRBJ2-5; no definite D call. The CDR3 loop spans 16 amino acids. CDR1 and CDR2 (germline): MNHNS, SASEGT. The ends were cut back, 4 bases at V and 2 bases at J, with 17 bases in the middle. This chain's CDR3 is CASSVGLGWIQETQYF. The CDR3 DNA sequence: TGTGCCAGCAGTGTCGGTCTGGGTTGGATTCAAGAGACCCAGTACTTC.

This clonotype was seen at least ten times. V usage is TRBV2 and J usage is TRBJ1-5; D may be TRBD1 (5 bases). Trimming pared 1 base from V and 3 bases from J, leaving 7 bases between. The CDR3 length is 14 residues. Germline V gene data show CDR1 as SNHLY and CDR2 as FYNNEI. The CDR3: CASSEGGSNQPQHF. CDR3 nucleotides: TGTGCCAGCAGTGAAGGGGGCTCCAATCAGCCCCAGCATTTT. The complete variable domain, with remaining parts taken from reference TRBV2 and TRBJ1-5, reads EPEVTQTPSHQVTQMGQEVILRCVPISNHLYFYWYRQILGQKVEFLVSFYNNEISEKSEIFDDQFSVERPDGSNFTLKIRSTKLEDSAMYFCASSEGGSNQPQHFGDGTRLSIL.

Worth noting for this clonotype: With a much larger clone just one base away, this may be a read error. This chain connects TRBV3-1 to TRBJ2-1, with TRBD2 identical over 8 bases. Germline CDR1 LGHDT, CDR2 YNNKEL (reference sequence). The V and J ends lost 11 bases and 13 bases, in that order; junction bases with no gene match: 7. The CDR3 length is 10 residues. Written as DNA, the CDR3 is TGTGCCGGAAGCGGGAGAGGACAGTTCTTC. Protein product: CAGSGRGQFF.

This clonotype was counted between two and nine times. V and J are TRBV9 and TRBJ2-7; 10 bases align to TRBD1. Germline CDR1 SGDLS, CDR2 YYNGEE. The CDR3 length is 16 residues. The V gene end was trimmed by 4 bases and the J gene end by 9 bases; junction bases not matched to a gene: 16. The chain's CDR3 is CASSSSGTGAAEGQYF. As DNA, the CDR3 is TGTGCCAGCAGCTCCTCCGGGACAGGGGCCGCCGAGGGGCAGTACTTC.

This clonotype was seen many times. V usage is TRBV27 and J usage is TRBJ2-3; 7 bases line up with TRBD2. Looked up from germline, CDR1 is MNHEY and CDR2 is SMNVEV (reference sequence). The CDR3 length is 12 residues. The J segment lost 8 bases and the V segment lost 8 bases, leaving 7 bases of the junction unmatched. The DNA for the CDR3 is TGTGCCAGCCTGCAGTGGGGGGGTACGCAGTATTTT. Residues: CASLQWGGTQYF.